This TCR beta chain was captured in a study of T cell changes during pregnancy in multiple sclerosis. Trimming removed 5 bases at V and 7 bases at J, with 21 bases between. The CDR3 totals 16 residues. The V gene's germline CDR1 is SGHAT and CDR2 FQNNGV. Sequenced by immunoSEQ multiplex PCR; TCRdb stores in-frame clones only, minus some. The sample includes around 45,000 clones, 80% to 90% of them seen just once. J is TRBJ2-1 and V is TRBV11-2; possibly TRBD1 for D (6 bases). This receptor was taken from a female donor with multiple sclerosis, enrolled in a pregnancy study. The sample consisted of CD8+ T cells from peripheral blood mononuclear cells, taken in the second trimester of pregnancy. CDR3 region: CASSGLLWGQVNEQFF. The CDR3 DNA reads TGTGCCAGCAGCGGGCTCTTGTGGGGGCAAGTAAATGAGCAGTTCTTC. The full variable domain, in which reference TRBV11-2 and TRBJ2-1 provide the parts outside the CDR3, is EAGVAQSPRYKIIEKRQSVAFWCNPISGHATLYWYQQILGQGPKLLIQFQNNGVVDDSQLPKDRFSAERLKGVDSTLKIQPAKLEDSAVYLCASSGLLWGQVNEQFFGPGTRLTVL.